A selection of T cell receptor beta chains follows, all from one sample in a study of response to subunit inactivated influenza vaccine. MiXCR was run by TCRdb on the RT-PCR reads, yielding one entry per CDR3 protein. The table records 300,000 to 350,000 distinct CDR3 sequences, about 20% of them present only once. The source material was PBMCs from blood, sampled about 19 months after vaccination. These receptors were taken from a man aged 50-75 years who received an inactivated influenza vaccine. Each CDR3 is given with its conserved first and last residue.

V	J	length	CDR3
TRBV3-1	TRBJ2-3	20	CASSQVIPLGGVYGTDTQYF
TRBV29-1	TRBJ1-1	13	CSVRQKVNTEAFF
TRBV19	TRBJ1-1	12	CASRGMDTEAFF
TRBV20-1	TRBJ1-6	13	CSARSGGGSPLHF
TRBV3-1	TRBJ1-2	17	CASSQYFGQPTNYGYTF
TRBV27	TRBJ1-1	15	CASSLSGILNTEAFF
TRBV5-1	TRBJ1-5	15	CASSLGQGTNQPQHF
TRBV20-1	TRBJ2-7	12	CSARGSADEQYF
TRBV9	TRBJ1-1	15	CASSVAPGMNTEAFF
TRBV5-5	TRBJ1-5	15	CASNQGEYSNQPQHF
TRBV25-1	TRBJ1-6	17	CASSEGGFGLFSSPLHF
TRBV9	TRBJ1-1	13	CASSDGLNTEAFF
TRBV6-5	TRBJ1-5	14	CASSYRVGDQPQHF
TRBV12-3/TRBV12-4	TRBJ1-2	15	CASSSPGTGSYGYTF
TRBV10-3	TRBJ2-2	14	CANRDSANTGELFF
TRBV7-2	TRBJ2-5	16	CASSLVFLAGQETQYF
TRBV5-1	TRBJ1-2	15	CASSAWGEPPEGYTF
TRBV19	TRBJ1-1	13	CAIRDRGNPEAFF
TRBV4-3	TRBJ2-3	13	CASSQLGEDTQYF
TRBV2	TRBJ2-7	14	CASRRTGSSYEQYF
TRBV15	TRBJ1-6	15	CATSRAGTGVSPLHF
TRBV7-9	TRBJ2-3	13	CASSPTLTDTQYF
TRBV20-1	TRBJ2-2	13	CSASGENTGELFF